The 20 T cell receptor beta chains presented below share a single source sample, sequenced in a study of T-cell memory formation after mild COVID-19. MiXCR was run by TCRdb on the 5' RACE reads, yielding one entry per CDR3 protein. The sample yields roughly 310,000 distinct CDR3 sequences, less than 20% seen once. The sequencing sample was made of PBMCs or a T cell subset sorted from them (not recorded which). All receptors derive from a man between 18 and 29 years old who had mild COVID-19 (a few samples of this study predate the infection). Cell type and time point are not known.

V gene TRBV7-3 combines with J gene TRBJ1-6; D is uncertain. There are 14 residues in the CDR3. Germline loops: CDR1 SGHTA, CDR2 FQGTGA. V dropped 2 bases and J dropped 10 bases, with 12 bases sitting between them. CDR3 coding DNA: TGTGCCAGCAGCTTACTAGCTGTCGGGTCACCCCTCCACTTT. Translation gives CASSLLAVGSPLHF.

The chain has TRBV18 and TRBJ2-7; 12 nucleotides match TRBD1. Germline assignment: CDR1 KGHSH and CDR2 LQKENI. This CDR3 contains 15 residues. Trimming removed 3 bases from V and 6 bases from J; junction bases left unmatched: 6. DNA of the CDR3: TGTGCCAGCTCACCTGGGACAGGGGGCACTGGCGAGCAGTACTTC. It specifies CASSPGTGGTGEQYF.

CDR3 DNA: TGTGCCAGCTCGACACTTAGCAATCAGCCCCAGCATTTT. It codes for CASSTLSNQPQHF. J is TRBJ1-5 and V is TRBV19; D remains unclear. This CDR3 is built from 13 residues. Trimming took off 9 bases at V and 0 bases at J, with 9 bases between the two ends. Germline loops: CDR1 LNHDA, CDR2 SQIVND (reference sequence).

This clonotype has more than one count but fewer than ten. The chain uses TRBV13 and TRBJ2-7, with 7 bases identical to TRBD1. This CDR3 is built from 15 residues. V was pared by 5 bases and J by 3 bases, with 10 bases of the junction left unmatched. The germline gives CDR1 PRHDT, CDR2 FYEKMQ (reference sequence). The DNA of the CDR3 is TGTGCCAGCAGCCCCAACAGGGGACCGGGCTACGAGCAGTACTTC. Amino acids: CASSPNRGPGYEQYF.

This clonotype was recorded many times. V gene TRBV7-2 combines with J gene TRBJ2-5; D unclear. The CDR3 runs 14 residues. Germline CDR1 is SGHTA and CDR2 is FQGNSA. Trimming removed 5 bases from V and 4 bases from J, with 14 bases in between. As DNA, the CDR3 is TGTGCCAGCAGCACTTGGACGCCGCCAGAGACCCAGTACTTC. It codes for CASSTWTPPETQYF.

The chain joins TRBV12-3 or TRBV12-4 to TRBJ1-1; 10 bases line up with TRBD1. V trimming: 7 bases; J trimming: 6 bases; junction bases outside the gene matches: 8. The CDR3 is made up of 14 amino acids. CDR3 bases: TGTGCCAGCATCCCGGGACAGGGGCGCGCTGAAGCTTTCTTT. Its translation: CASIPGQGRAEAFF.

This clonotype showed up just a few times. The V gene is TRBV3-1, the J gene TRBJ2-5; a weak D match, TRBD1 (6 bases). The length of the CDR3 is 15 residues. Deletions cut 2 bases from V and 5 bases from J, with 15 bases between. The germline V gene encodes CDR1 LGHDT and CDR2 YNNKEL (reference sequence). The CDR3: CASSQTGTPRETQYF. CDR3 bases: TGTGCCAGCAGCCAAACCGGGACACCCCGGGAGACCCAGTACTTC.

This clonotype was found many times. The chain has TRBV6-2 or TRBV6-3 and TRBJ1-2, with D unresolved. Germline V gene data show CDR1 as MNHEY and CDR2 as SVGEGT. V was clipped by 2 bases and J by 0 bases, with 10 bases between them. The CDR3 has 15 amino acids. DNA of the CDR3: TGTGCCAGCAGTTACCACCGGACGCCTAACTATGGCTACACCTTC. It translates to CASSYHRTPNYGYTF.

The rearrangement joins TRBV21-1 to TRBJ2-5; no DNA check was done on the table's D call, TRBD1. TRBV21-1 constitutes a pseudogene. The CDR3 runs to 15 residues. Here the CDR3 reads CASSATLGVEETQYF. In DNA form, the CDR3 reads TGTGCCAGCAGCGCGACCCTGGGAGTGGAGGAGACCCAGTACTTC.

This clonotype occurred a few times. V usage is TRBV18 and J usage is TRBJ2-5; no definite D call. Germline V gives CDR1 KGHSH, CDR2 LQKENI. The CDR3 loop spans 16 amino acids. V was trimmed by 0 bases and J by 0 bases, leaving 11 bases between them. The CDR3, as DNA: TGTGCCAGCTCACCACCATCCCTGATGTACCAAGAGACCCAGTACTTC. Translation: CASSPPSLMYQETQYF.

J is TRBJ2-1 and V is TRBV4-2; tentative D call: TRBD2 (5 bases). The CDR3 has 13 amino acids. The ends were cut back, 0 bases at V and 8 bases at J, with 8 bases in the middle. From germline, CDR1 is LGHNA and CDR2 YNFKEQ. The CDR3 protein is CASSQDWRYEQFF. As DNA, the CDR3 is TGTGCCAGCAGCCAAGATTGGAGGTATGAGCAGTTCTTC.

The chain recombines TRBV20-1 with TRBJ2-5; 10 bases are a match to TRBD2. Per the germline V gene, CDR1 is DFQATT and CDR2 is SNEGSKA (reference sequence). This CDR3 is built from 14 residues. The V gene end was trimmed by 8 bases and the J gene end by 4 bases; junction bases not matched to a gene: 10. This CDR3 is CSFLAGVVRETQYF. Written as DNA, the CDR3 is TGCAGTTTCCTAGCGGGGGTAGTAAGAGAGACCCAGTACTTC.

V usage is TRBV6-6 and J usage is TRBJ2-3; 8 bases are a match to TRBD1. The CDR3 covers 14 residues. The germline CDR1 and CDR2 sequences are MNHNY and SVGAGI (reference sequence). V lost 6 bases, J lost 6 bases, and 8 bases stayed unmatched. The CDR3 DNA reads TGTGCCAGCAGGGGACAGGCTTCCACCGATACGCAGTATTTT. Amino acid sequence: CASRGQASTDTQYF.

This clonotype was counted a few times. The chain combines TRBV28 with TRBJ2-7; TRBD1 matches 7 bases. CDR3 length equals 13 residues. J gave up 5 bases and V 4 bases, and 5 bases lay outside the gene matches. Germline values: CDR1 MDHEN, CDR2 SYDVKM. The CDR3 spells CASSSTGFNEQYV. CDR3 nucleotides: TGTGCCAGCAGTTCGACAGGGTTTAACGAGCAGTACGTC.

The rearrangement joins TRBV10-3 to TRBJ2-1; D possibly matches TRBD1 or TRBD2 (5 bases each). The CDR3 spans 13 residues. Germline values: CDR1 ENHRY, CDR2 SYGVKD. Trimming pared 10 bases from V and 10 bases from J, leaving 20 bases between. CDR3 coding DNA: TGTGCCACCGGTCTGGGGGACGCTGGAGAGCAGTTCTTC. Its translation is CATGLGDAGEQFF.

The gene calls are TRBV7-2 and TRBJ1-1, with a possible D match to TRBD1 (5 bases). In germline, CDR1 is SGHTA, CDR2 FQGNSA. V was pared by 2 bases and J by 1 base, with 8 bases between. CDR3 size: 14 residues. DNA of the CDR3: TGTGCCAGCAGCTTACCGGGACGGAACACTGAAGCTTTCTTT. Amino acids: CASSLPGRNTEAFF.

This clonotype has just a few counts. This chain uses TRBV12-3 or TRBV12-4 with TRBJ2-3; 7 bases are a match to TRBD1. CDR3 length: 18 residues. J gave up 5 bases and V 4 bases, and 18 bases lay outside the gene matches. The CDR3 DNA sequence: TGTGCCAGCAGTTATAACCCGAGGGCCGGGCAGGGGGTAGATACGCAGTATTTT. Translation: CASSYNPRAGQGVDTQYF.

V and J are TRBV27 and TRBJ2-7; TRBD2 is a possible D gene (7 bases). V was pared by 3 bases and J by 0 bases, with 9 bases between. The germline CDR1 and CDR2 sequences are MNHEY and SMNVEV (reference sequence). The CDR3 is 14 amino acids. In DNA, the CDR3 is TGTGCCAGCAGTTTGGGGGGGCACTCCTACGAGCAGTACTTC. Protein: CASSLGGHSYEQYF.

In this sample, this clonotype turned up a few times. The rearrangement links TRBV5-1 to TRBJ2-1; possible D gene TRBD1, 5 bases. With 4 bases removed from V and 5 bases from J, the gap between germline ends came to 10 bases. The germline V gene has CDR1 SGHRS and CDR2 YFSETQ. The CDR3 covers 13 residues. The chain's CDR3 is CASSPVGHNEQFF. For the CDR3, the DNA is TGCGCCAGCAGCCCGGTGGGGCACAATGAGCAGTTCTTC.

This clonotype was recorded many times. This rearrangement joins TRBV7-2 to TRBJ1-2; D remains ambiguous. This CDR3 comprises 12 residues. Germline assignment: CDR1 SGHTA and CDR2 FQGNSA. Trimming removed 5 bases from V and 8 bases from J, with 12 bases in between. The CDR3 is CASSQGYEGYTF. In DNA, the CDR3 is TGTGCCAGCAGCCAAGGGTACGAAGGCTACACCTTC. The full variable domain, in which reference TRBV7-2 and TRBJ1-2 provide the parts outside the CDR3, is GAGVSQSPSNKVTEKGKDVELRCDPISGHTALYWYRQSLGQGLEFLIYFQGNSAPDKSGLPSDRFSAERTGGSVSTLTIQRTQQEDSAVYLCASSQGYEGYTFGSGTRLTVV.